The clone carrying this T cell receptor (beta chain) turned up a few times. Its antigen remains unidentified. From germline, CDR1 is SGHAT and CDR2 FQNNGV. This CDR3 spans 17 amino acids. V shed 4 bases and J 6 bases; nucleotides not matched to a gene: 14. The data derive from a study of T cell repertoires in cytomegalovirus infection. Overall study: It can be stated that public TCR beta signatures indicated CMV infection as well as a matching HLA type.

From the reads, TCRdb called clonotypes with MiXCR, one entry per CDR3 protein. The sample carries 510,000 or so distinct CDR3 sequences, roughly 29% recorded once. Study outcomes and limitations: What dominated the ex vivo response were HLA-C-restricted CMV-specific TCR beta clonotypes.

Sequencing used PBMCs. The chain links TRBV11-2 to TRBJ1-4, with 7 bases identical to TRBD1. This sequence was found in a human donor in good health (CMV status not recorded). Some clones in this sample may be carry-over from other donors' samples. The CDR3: CASSSHRGLTSDEKLFF. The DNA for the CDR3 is TGTGCCAGCAGCTCCCACAGGGGACTCACTAGCGATGAAAAACTGTTTTTT.